The rows below give T cell receptor beta chains drawn from one sample of a study of T cell responses to AZD1222 COVID-19 vaccine. The protocol was immunoSEQ multiplex PCR, while the TCRdb copy is restricted to in-frame clones and leaves out a portion. Of about 97,000 clones in the sample, about 89% were seen once. Sequencing was performed on peripheral blood, taken 28 days after the second AZD1222 dose. These receptors all come from an adult who received the AZD1222 COVID-19 vaccine. CDR3s include the opening cysteine and the closing phenylalanine or tryptophan. The order of the fields is D gene, V gene, J gene, clone size, CDR3 DNA, CDR3 protein. A D gene is named only where the DNA matches it firmly. Clone sizes are given selectively: once, few, many, or a class where the clone is expanded.

d_call: .
v_call: TRBV19
j_call: TRBJ1-5
clone_size: .
cdr3_nt: TGTGCCAGTAGTATGGACAGAATCAATCAGCCCCAGCATTTT
cdr3_aa: CASSMDRINQPQHF

d_call: TRBD2
v_call: TRBV11-2
j_call: TRBJ2-1
clone_size: .
cdr3_nt: TGTGCCAGCAGCCCAAGACTAGCGGGGGCCGACAATGAGCAGTTCTTC
cdr3_aa: CASSPRLAGADNEQFF

d_call: TRBD1
v_call: TRBV29-1
j_call: TRBJ1-1
clone_size: .
cdr3_nt: TGCAGCGTTGAGGGTCGACAGGGGGACACTGAAGCTTTCTTT
cdr3_aa: CSVEGRQGDTEAFF

d_call: TRBD2
v_call: TRBV24-1
j_call: TRBJ2-3
clone_size: .
cdr3_nt: TGTGCCACCAGTGATCAACGGGGGGGCGGAATAGATACGCAGTATTTT
cdr3_aa: CATSDQRGGGIDTQYF

d_call: .
v_call: TRBV21-1
j_call: TRBJ1-6
clone_size: .
cdr3_nt: TGTGCCAGCAGCAAAGAAGAGGTTTACGGTGGCAGTTCACCCCTCCACTTT
cdr3_aa: CASSKEEVYGGSSPLHF

d_call: .
v_call: TRBV2
j_call: TRBJ2-5
clone_size: .
cdr3_nt: TGTGCCAGCAGTATTGGGGTGGAGACCCAGTACTTC
cdr3_aa: CASSIGVETQYF

d_call: .
v_call: TRBV2
j_call: TRBJ1-2
clone_size: .
cdr3_nt: TGTGCCAGCAGTGGGACGGCCAACTATGGCTACACCTTC
cdr3_aa: CASSGTANYGYTF

d_call: TRBD1
v_call: TRBV30
j_call: TRBJ1-6
clone_size: .
cdr3_nt: TGTGCCTGGAGCCGGGACAGGGGGAATTCACCCCTCCACTTT
cdr3_aa: CAWSRDRGNSPLHF

d_call: .
v_call: TRBV7-9
j_call: TRBJ1-1
clone_size: .
cdr3_nt: TGTGCCAGCAGCTTGAACCGGGACCGGCTTCAGAAAGCTTTCTTT
cdr3_aa: CASSLNRDRLQKAFF

d_call: .
v_call: TRBV19
j_call: TRBJ1-1
clone_size: .
cdr3_nt: TGTGCCAGTAGCATACAGGGTCCCACTGAAGCTTTCTTT
cdr3_aa: CASSIQGPTEAFF

d_call: .
v_call: TRBV20-1
j_call: TRBJ1-5
clone_size: .
cdr3_nt: TGCAGTGCGGACCACTTGGGGCCCCAGCATTTT
cdr3_aa: CSADHLGPQHF

d_call: TRBD1
v_call: TRBV30
j_call: TRBJ1-1
clone_size: .
cdr3_nt: TGTGCCTGGCATGGGACAGGGGGCAACACTGAAGCTTTCTTT
cdr3_aa: CAWHGTGGNTEAFF

d_call: TRBD1
v_call: TRBV7-6
j_call: TRBJ1-2
clone_size: .
cdr3_nt: TGTGCCAGCAGCTTAGGGTCTAGGGGGCTGCATTATGGCTACACCTTC
cdr3_aa: CASSLGSRGLHYGYTF

d_call: .
v_call: TRBV30
j_call: TRBJ2-6
clone_size: .
cdr3_nt: TGTGCCTGGAGCCAACCCCAATCTGGGGCCAACGTCCTGACTTTC
cdr3_aa: CAWSQPQSGANVLTF

d_call: TRBD1
v_call: TRBV18
j_call: TRBJ2-7
clone_size: .
cdr3_nt: TGTGCCAGCTCACCACCCGGACAGGGCTACGAGCAGTACTTC
cdr3_aa: CASSPPGQGYEQYF

d_call: .
v_call: TRBV30
j_call: TRBJ2-6
clone_size: .
cdr3_nt: TGTGCCTGGAGTCCTGTGGGGGGCCCCTCTGGGGCCAACGTCCTGACTTTC
cdr3_aa: CAWSPVGGPSGANVLTF

d_call: TRBD2
v_call: TRBV7-2
j_call: TRBJ2-7
clone_size: .
cdr3_nt: TGTGCCAGCAGCCAAGCGGGAGGGCGGGACGAGCAGTACTTC
cdr3_aa: CASSQAGGRDEQYF

d_call: TRBD2
v_call: TRBV15
j_call: TRBJ2-3
clone_size: .
cdr3_nt: TGTGCCACCAGCAGAGTGGCGGGAGGGCCTGTCACAGATACGCAGTATTTT
cdr3_aa: CATSRVAGGPVTDTQYF

d_call: TRBD2
v_call: TRBV6-1
j_call: TRBJ2-6
clone_size: .
cdr3_nt: TGTGCCAGCAGTGAAAGAGCGGGAGGGTCCTCTGGGGCCAACGTCCTGACTTTC
cdr3_aa: CASSERAGGSSGANVLTF

d_call: .
v_call: TRBV7-2
j_call: TRBJ1-5
clone_size: .
cdr3_nt: TGTGCCAGCAGCTTAACGGGGGCACGGCAGCCCCAGCATTTT
cdr3_aa: CASSLTGARQPQHF

d_call: .
v_call: TRBV5-4
j_call: TRBJ1-2
clone_size: .
cdr3_nt: TGTGCCAGCAGCTTGGTTTCGATGGGTGGCTATGGCTACACCTTC
cdr3_aa: CASSLVSMGGYGYTF

d_call: .
v_call: TRBV27
j_call: TRBJ1-5
clone_size: .
cdr3_nt: TGTGCCAGCAGTTTATGGGGAGGGGGCAATCAGCCCCAGCATTTT
cdr3_aa: CASSLWGGGNQPQHF

d_call: .
v_call: TRBV2
j_call: TRBJ2-1
clone_size: .
cdr3_nt: TGTGCCACCACCTCCCTCGCTAGTGGGATCGATGAGCAGTTCTTC
cdr3_aa: CATTSLASGIDEQFF

d_call: TRBD2
v_call: TRBV19
j_call: TRBJ2-3
clone_size: .
cdr3_nt: TGTGCCAGTAGTATCCAGCGGGGGAGCACAGATACGCAGTATTTT
cdr3_aa: CASSIQRGSTDTQYF

d_call: TRBD1
v_call: TRBV27
j_call: TRBJ2-7
clone_size: .
cdr3_nt: TGTGCCAGCAGTTCCCTCGGACAGGGGCAGGACGAGCAGTACTTC
cdr3_aa: CASSSLGQGQDEQYF

d_call: .
v_call: TRBV27
j_call: TRBJ1-3
clone_size: .
cdr3_nt: TGTGCCAGCACCTGGGTGGAAGGGCTTAACTCTGGAAACACCATATATTTT
cdr3_aa: CASTWVEGLNSGNTIYF

d_call: TRBD2
v_call: TRBV6-5
j_call: TRBJ2-3
clone_size: .
cdr3_nt: TGTGCCAGCAGGACCACTAGCGGGGTCACAGATACGCAGTATTTT
cdr3_aa: CASRTTSGVTDTQYF

d_call: .
v_call: TRBV3-1/TRBV3-2
j_call: TRBJ2-5
clone_size: .
cdr3_nt: TGTGCCAGCAGCTCCGGGGTCGGCTTTCAAGAGACCCAGTACTTC
cdr3_aa: CASSSGVGFQETQYF

d_call: .
v_call: TRBV2
j_call: TRBJ2-3
clone_size: .
cdr3_nt: TGTGCCAGCAGGGCCAGGACAGCTAGCACAGATACGCAGTATTTT
cdr3_aa: CASRARTASTDTQYF

d_call: .
v_call: TRBV19
j_call: TRBJ2-1
clone_size: .
cdr3_nt: TGTGCCAGTAGTGCCAACTCCTACAATGAGCAGTTCTTC
cdr3_aa: CASSANSYNEQFF

d_call: .
v_call: TRBV18
j_call: TRBJ2-3
clone_size: .
cdr3_nt: TGTGCCAGCTCACCAGGGTCAGATACGCAGTATTTT
cdr3_aa: CASSPGSDTQYF

d_call: TRBD2
v_call: TRBV19
j_call: TRBJ2-1
clone_size: .
cdr3_nt: TGTGCCAGTAGTCCTCCGGGACTAGCGGGAGGTAATCCAGTCTTC
cdr3_aa: CASSPPGLAGGNPVF

d_call: .
v_call: TRBV7-2
j_call: TRBJ2-7
clone_size: .
cdr3_nt: TGTGCCAGCAGCTTATCACCCACGACCGCCTACGAGCAGTACTTC
cdr3_aa: CASSLSPTTAYEQYF

d_call: .
v_call: TRBV13
j_call: TRBJ2-5
clone_size: once
cdr3_nt: TGTGCCAGCAGTGTGGCAGATAAAGAGACCCAGTACTTC
cdr3_aa: CASSVADKETQYF

d_call: TRBD2
v_call: TRBV20-1
j_call: TRBJ2-1
clone_size: .
cdr3_nt: TGCAGTGCTAGTAGCGGGGCCTCCAATAAGCAGTTCTTC
cdr3_aa: CSASSGASNKQFF